Below, 18 T cell receptor beta chains from the same sample are listed, as sequenced in a study of T cells in Graves' hyperthyroidism and ophthalmopathy. The TCR beta CDR3 regions underwent amplification using RNA transcripts as the source. HTBI primers drove first-round RT-PCR of the TCR CDR3. MiXCR, run by TCRdb on the multiplex PCR reads, gives a single entry per CDR3 protein. The table shows 250,000 to 300,000 distinct CDR3 sequences, with about an eighth occurring only once. The source material was blood. These receptor sequences come from a woman in her twenties or thirties with Graves' hyperthyroidism that later progressed to Graves' ophthalmopathy.

This clonotype was found many times. This chain connects TRBV12-3 or TRBV12-4 to TRBJ2-1; weak D call: TRBD1 (5 bases). CDR3 length: 15 amino acids. V lost 2 bases and J 1 base, leaving 9 bases between the germline ends. The CDR3 DNA sequence: TGTGCCAGCAGTTTAAGGGGATGGTCCTACAATGAGCAGTTCTTC. Its protein is CASSLRGWSYNEQFF.

There are many counts of this clonotype. The genes are TRBV7-9 and TRBJ1-4; D call uncertain. Germline loops: CDR1 SEHNR, CDR2 FQNEAQ (reference sequence). The V and J ends lost 3 bases and 8 bases respectively, with 7 bases between them. The CDR3 has 12 amino acids. CDR3 region: CASSLEGEKLFF. In DNA form, the CDR3 reads TGTGCCAGCAGCTTGGAAGGGGAAAAACTGTTTTTT.

This clonotype was seen repeatedly, ten times or more. CDR3 protein: CAWSGVSGNTIYF. The CDR3 DNA follows: TGTGCCTGGAGCGGGGTCTCTGGAAACACCATATATTTT. The chain employs TRBV30 and TRBJ1-3, with no clear D. Trimming removed 3 bases at V and 0 bases at J, with 6 bases between. The V gene's germline CDR1 is GTSNPN and CDR2 SVGIG (reference sequence). CDR3 length: 13 residues.

This clonotype was observed at least ten times. This chain links TRBV20-1 with TRBJ1-1; D uncertain. The germline CDR1 and CDR2 sequences are DFQATT and SNEGSKA (reference sequence). The CDR3 loop spans 13 amino acids. V shed 3 bases and J shed 5 bases, with 13 bases lying between them. The CDR3: CSASHLGETEAFF. The CDR3 region has the DNA TGCAGTGCTAGTCATCTCGGGGAAACTGAAGCTTTCTTT.

This clonotype was seen many times. This chain links TRBV15 with TRBJ1-5; TRBD1 matches at 8 bases. Germline V gene sequence: CDR1 LNHNV, CDR2 YYDKDF (reference sequence). Trimming took 5 bases from V and 4 from J; bases not matched to a gene: 10. This CDR3 is built from 16 residues. The CDR3 DNA follows: TGTGCCACCAGCGGGCGACAGGGGATGGGGAATCAGCCCCAGCATTTT. Translation: CATSGRQGMGNQPQHF.

There are many counts of this clonotype. The genes are TRBV27 and TRBJ1-2; 7 positions agree with TRBD1. J lost 3 bases, V lost 5 bases, and 9 bases had no gene match. The CDR3 covers 15 residues. Germline V gene lookup returns CDR1 MNHEY and CDR2 SMNVEV (reference sequence). CDR3 sequence: CASSDMTGTYYGYTF. DNA for the CDR3: TGTGCCAGCAGTGATATGACAGGGACTTACTATGGCTACACCTTC.

This clonotype has a handful of counts. This chain links TRBV19 with TRBJ2-4; TRBD2 agrees at 13 bases. Germline-derived CDR1 and CDR2 are LNHDA and SQIVND (reference sequence). V shed 3 bases and J 3 bases; nucleotides not matched to a gene: 8. The CDR3 covers 18 residues. CDR3 protein: CASSMEPWTSGSKNIQYF. In DNA, the CDR3 is TGTGCCAGTAGTATGGAACCGTGGACTAGCGGGAGCAAAAACATTCAGTACTTC.

This clonotype showed up many times. The chain joins TRBV27 to TRBJ2-7, with 11 positions matching TRBD2. J lost 6 bases, V lost 7 bases, and 8 bases had no gene match. The CDR3 runs to 14 residues. Germline V gene lookup returns CDR1 MNHEY and CDR2 SMNVEV (reference sequence). The CDR3 nucleotides read TGTGCCAGCATGTTGGGACTAGCGGAACGCGAGCAGTACTTC. Its protein is CASMLGLAEREQYF.

In this sample, this clonotype turned up a few times. The V gene is TRBV2, the J gene TRBJ2-7; TRBD2 might be the D (5 bases). Germline CDR1 is SNHLY and CDR2 is FYNNEI. CDR3 length equals 14 residues. Trimming pared 7 bases from V and 6 bases from J, leaving 19 bases between. The CDR3 coding sequence is TGTGCCAGCATTCAGGAGGCTACCACGGGCGAGCAGTACTTC. Translated, it gives CASIQEATTGEQYF.

The J gene is TRBJ2-5, the V gene TRBV9; TRBD1 might be the D (6 bases). Trimming shortened V by 6 bases and J by 1 base, and 16 bases separated the two germline ends. This CDR3 comprises 15 residues. Germline V lookup: CDR1 SGDLS, CDR2 YYNGEE. CDR3 bases: TGTGCCAGCACAACAGGGTTGGGGGTCCAAGAGACCCAGTACTTC. Its translation: CASTTGLGVQETQYF.

A few counts support this clonotype. V is TRBV6-1 and J is TRBJ1-4; a weak D match, TRBD1 (5 bases). The CDR3 has 14 amino acids. Trimming took off 6 bases at V and 5 bases at J, with 13 bases between the two ends. Germline loops: CDR1 MNHNS, CDR2 SASEGT. CDR3 sequence: CASSRDFANEKLFF. The DNA of the CDR3 is TGTGCCAGCAGCCGGGACTTCGCAAATGAAAAACTGTTTTTT.

Only a few counts were recorded for this clonotype. The chain employs TRBV5-1 and TRBJ2-2; the D is unclear. V lost 3 bases and J 1 base, leaving 1 base between the germline ends. In germline, CDR1 is SGHRS, CDR2 YFSETQ. The CDR3 has 12 amino acids. CDR3 sequence: CASSWNTGELFF. The CDR3 DNA reads TGCGCCAGCAGCTGGAACACCGGGGAGCTGTTTTTT.

In its sample, this clonotype was seen many times. The chain links TRBV27 to TRBJ2-5; 14 nucleotides line up with TRBD2. The CDR3 runs 17 residues. The V and J ends lost 3 bases and 4 bases, in that order; junction bases with no gene match: 7. From germline, CDR1 is MNHEY and CDR2 SMNVEV (reference sequence). CDR3: CASSLGTSGRRGETQYF. For the CDR3, the DNA is TGTGCCAGCAGTTTGGGGACTAGCGGGAGACGGGGAGAGACCCAGTACTTC.

This clonotype has a count of ten or more. The rearrangement uses TRBV27 and TRBJ2-6; D not resolved. Trimming took off 3 bases at V and 0 bases at J, with 9 bases between the two ends. This CDR3 comprises 16 residues. The V gene's germline CDR1 is MNHEY and CDR2 SMNVEV (reference sequence). Here the CDR3 DNA reads TGTGCCAGCAGTTTCCTGAGCCCCTCTGGGGCCAACGTCCTGACTTTC. It translates to CASSFLSPSGANVLTF.

This clonotype has ten or more counts. V gene TRBV4-1 combines with J gene TRBJ2-7; a weak D match, TRBD2 (6 bases). The germline V gene has CDR1 MGHRA and CDR2 YSYEKL. V was trimmed by 1 base and J by 3 bases, leaving 13 bases between them. The CDR3 loop spans 15 amino acids. DNA of the CDR3: TGCGCCAGCAGCCAAGTGGCTAGACTAGTCTACGAGCAGTACTTC. Translation gives CASSQVARLVYEQYF.

At least ten counts were recorded for this clonotype. The chain links TRBV29-1 to TRBJ2-7; 7 nucleotides align to TRBD1. Trimming took 4 bases from V and 2 from J; bases not matched to a gene: 11. The germline V gene encodes CDR1 SQVTM and CDR2 ANQGSEA. CDR3 length: 15 amino acids. The CDR3 reads CSVVFSRDRTYEQYF. The CDR3 DNA reads TGCAGCGTTGTGTTTTCTCGGGACAGAACCTACGAGCAGTACTTC.

This clonotype was seen only a few times. The rearrangement links TRBV5-5 to TRBJ2-3, with D tentatively TRBD1 (6 bases). Trimming shortened V by 0 bases and J by 4 bases, and 18 bases separated the two germline ends. This CDR3 contains 17 residues. In germline, CDR1 is SGHKS, CDR2 YYEKEE (reference sequence). The CDR3 reads CASSLAVGQLFPDTQYF. The CDR3 DNA sequence: TGTGCCAGCAGCTTGGCCGTTGGACAGCTCTTTCCAGATACGCAGTATTTT.

This sequence joins TRBV5-6 and TRBJ2-1; TRBD2 aligns across 7 bases. The CDR3 has 13 residues. The ends lost 5 bases at V and 5 bases at J; junction bases unmatched: 4. The germline gives CDR1 SGHDT, CDR2 YYEEEE. The CDR3: CASSWDYNNEQFF. The CDR3 coding sequence is TGTGCCAGCAGTTGGGACTATAACAATGAGCAGTTCTTC.